The sequence of this TCR beta chain was determined in a study of T cells in Graves' hyperthyroidism and ophthalmopathy. On this clonotype: Its antigen is still unknown.

Newly diagnosed hyperthyroidism patients aged 18 to 65 years had disease lasting under 2 months. Extraction of PBMCs used roughly 10 ml of fresh peripheral blood. Amplification targeted TCR beta CDR3 regions from RNA transcripts. First-round RT-PCR with HTBI primers amplified the TCR CDR3 region. TCRdb reprocessed the multiplex PCR reads via MiXCR and lists one record per CDR3 protein. The table includes approximately 700,000 distinct CDR3 sequences, about 16% detected once. Study-level points and caveats: Among thyroid clonotypes expanded above 0.001, most also appeared in blood. A model using 13 V-J features told ophthalmopathy apart from stable hyperthyroidism.

CDR1 SGHAT and CDR2 FQNNGV come from the germline V gene. V was clipped by 5 bases and J by 7 bases, with 12 bases between them. The CDR3 extends over 14 amino acids. The sequence derives from a man aged 18 to 29 with Graves' hyperthyroidism. V is TRBV11-2 and J is TRBJ1-6; D is possibly TRBD1 (5 bases). Material: blood. CDR3 nucleotides: TGTGCCAGCAGCCGGACAACTAGGAATTCACCCCTCCACTTT. Translation gives CASSRTTRNSPLHF.